The 30 T cell receptor beta chains presented below share a single source sample, sequenced in a study of blood T cell repertoires in COVID-19. Clones were sequenced by immunoSEQ multiplex PCR, and TCRdb holds only the in-frame ones, with some missing. Altogether over 200,000 clones are present, roughly 84% being singletons, with the ten largest covering 5.5% to 7.5%. Sequencing was carried out using PBMCs or T cells enriched from blood (not recorded which). The receptor set was obtained from a woman aged 35 to 49 who had recovered from COVID-19.

The gene calls are TRBV28 and TRBJ2-2; D gene unclear. The CDR3 contains 14 residues. Germline V gene lookup returns CDR1 MDHEN and CDR2 SYDVKM. The germline V and J ends were trimmed by 5 bases and 4 bases, with 11 bases remaining between them. The CDR3 sequence: CASSPLRGTGELFF. In DNA, the CDR3 is TGTGCCAGCAGTCCTCTGCGAGGCACCGGGGAGCTGTTTTTT.

There are a few counts of this clone. This chain links TRBV12-3 or TRBV12-4 with TRBJ1-2, with 10 bases aligning to TRBD1. After removal of 6 bases from V and 6 bases from J, the junction contained 1 base not matched to a gene. CDR3 length: 12 residues. In DNA, the CDR3 is TGTGCCAGCAGCGGGACAGGGGATGGCTACACCTTC. Its protein is CASSGTGDGYTF.

J is TRBJ2-6 and V is TRBV2; TRBD2 matches at 7 bases. The junction had 1 base not matched to a gene; V was cut back by 5 bases and J by 12 bases. The germline gives CDR1 SNHLY, CDR2 FYNNEI. The CDR3 is 11 amino acids. CDR3 DNA sequence: TGTGCCAGCAGTACGGGAGGCGTCCTGACTTTC. It codes for CASSTGGVLTF.

This chain joins TRBV7-9 and TRBJ2-1; TRBD2 matches at 8 bases. V lost 4 bases, J lost 7 bases, and 9 bases stayed unmatched. The CDR3 is 15 residues long. Germline CDR1 and CDR2: SEHNR and FQNEAQ (reference sequence). CDR3 sequence (DNA): TGTGCCAGCAGCTCGGGAGGGCCGTTTAAGAATGAGCAGTTCTTC. As protein: CASSSGGPFKNEQFF.

In this sample, this clone turned up once. V gene TRBV5-6 combines with J gene TRBJ2-2; the D gene is possibly TRBD2 (6 bases). V was clipped by 2 bases and J by 6 bases, with 14 bases between them. The germline CDR1 and CDR2 sequences are SGHDT and YYEEEE. This CDR3 is built from 15 residues. Written as DNA, the CDR3 is TGTGCCAGCAGCTTAGGAGGGAGACGGGCCGGGGAGCTGTTTTTT. This sequence encodes CASSLGGRRAGELFF.

This clone was seen only once. The rearrangement links TRBV5-1 to TRBJ2-2; D might be TRBD2 (5 bases). Germline lookup yields CDR1 SGHRS and CDR2 YFSETQ. Trimming stripped 9 bases from V and 0 bases from J, with 12 bases between. The CDR3 length is 14 residues. The CDR3 sequence: CATGSASNTGELFF. The DNA for the CDR3 is TGCGCCACGGGAAGCGCCTCGAACACCGGGGAGCTGTTTTTT.

V gene TRBV4-1 combines with J gene TRBJ2-3; D is unresolved. The CDR3 spans 19 residues. The V gene lost 1 base and the J gene lost 0 bases, with 20 bases spanning the gap. Germline loops: CDR1 MGHRA, CDR2 YSYEKL. The CDR3 bases are TGCGCCAGCAGCCAAGTCTTCGAAAGATGGGCCCCGAGCACAGATACGCAGTATTTT. Translated: CASSQVFERWAPSTDTQYF.

The chain joins TRBV24-1 to TRBJ2-5; D not resolved. Per germline, CDR1 KGHDR and CDR2 SFDVKD. Trimming removed 5 bases at V and 0 bases at J, with 21 bases between. The CDR3 spans 18 residues. CDR3: CATSVLMVVGKDQETQYF. CDR3 coding DNA: TGTGCCACCAGTGTCTTAATGGTAGTGGGCAAGGACCAAGAGACCCAGTACTTC.

This clone has a single count. The chain links TRBV19 to TRBJ2-1; the match to TRBD2 covers 10 bases. Looked up from germline, CDR1 is LNHDA and CDR2 is SQIVND (reference sequence). The CDR3 extends over 17 amino acids. V lost 4 bases, J lost 5 bases, and 11 bases stayed unmatched. CDR3 sequence: CASSTMTTSGSDNEQFF. The CDR3 DNA reads TGTGCCAGTAGTACGATGACGACTAGCGGGTCTGACAATGAGCAGTTCTTC.

The rearrangement joins TRBV24-1 to TRBJ1-1, with 10 nucleotides matching TRBD1. The length of the CDR3 is 14 residues. Germline lookup yields CDR1 KGHDR and CDR2 SFDVKD. V lost 7 bases to trimming and J lost 2 bases; unmatched junction nucleotides: 3. The CDR3 here is CATSATGGNTEAFF. CDR3 DNA sequence: TGTGCCACCAGCGCGACAGGGGGCAACACTGAAGCTTTCTTT.

The chain joins TRBV15 to TRBJ2-6; D not certain. The CDR3 has 16 amino acids. Germline V gene lookup returns CDR1 LNHNV and CDR2 YYDKDF (reference sequence). Trimming took off 0 bases at V and 0 bases at J, with 6 bases between the two ends. The CDR3 sequence: CATSRDVNSGANVLTF. The CDR3 DNA reads as TGTGCCACCAGCAGAGATGTCAACTCTGGGGCCAACGTCCTGACTTTC.

This rearrangement joins TRBV6-5 to TRBJ2-1, with 10 bases aligning to TRBD2. The ends lost 6 bases at V and 4 bases at J; junction bases unmatched: 6. Germline CDR1 and CDR2: MNHEY and SVGAGI. This CDR3 comprises 15 residues. The CDR3 reads CASSTGLAAYNEQFF. CDR3 nucleotide sequence: TGTGCCAGCAGCACAGGACTAGCGGCATACAATGAGCAGTTCTTC.

This clone was seen a single time. This sequence joins TRBV1 and TRBJ1-3; the table assigns TRBD1, which was not confirmed against the DNA. TRBV1 is described as a pseudogene. CDR3 size: 17 residues. In nucleotides, the CDR3 is TGCACCAGCAGCCAAGGGGGACAGGGTTTCTCTGGAAACACCATATATTTT. Protein: CTSSQGGQGFSGNTIYF.

This chain connects TRBV28 to TRBJ2-7; D may be TRBD2 (6 bases). Germline V gene lookup returns CDR1 MDHEN and CDR2 SYDVKM. V shed 2 bases and J shed 6 bases, with 14 bases lying between them. CDR3 length: 14 amino acids. The CDR3 region is CASSLGRETTEQYF. CDR3 nucleotide sequence: TGTGCCAGCAGTTTAGGGCGGGAAACGACCGAGCAGTACTTC. Using reference TRBV28 and TRBJ2-7 for the parts outside the CDR3, the full variable domain is DVKVTQSSRYLVKRTGEKVFLECVQDMDHENMFWYRQDPGLGLRLIYFSYDVKMKEKGDIPEGYSVSREKKERFSLILESASTNQTSMYLCASSLGRETTEQYFGPGTRLTVT.

This clone was picked up one time. The chain couples TRBV6-5 to TRBJ1-2; D not resolved. The length of the CDR3 is 13 residues. V gave up 0 bases and J gave up 6 bases, with 8 bases separating them. CDR1 and CDR2 (germline): MNHEY, SVGAGI. CDR3 DNA: TGTGCCAGCAGTTACTCGAGTCAGGATGGCTACACCTTC. Residues: CASSYSSQDGYTF.

The genes are TRBV2 and TRBJ1-5; TRBD1 aligns across 10 bases. CDR1 is SNHLY, CDR2 FYNNEI, per germline. V trimming: 4 bases; J trimming: 6 bases; junction bases outside the gene matches: 3. The CDR3 is 14 residues long. The CDR3 loop reads CASSVGTGVQPQHF. In DNA, the CDR3 is TGTGCCAGCAGTGTGGGGACAGGGGTTCAGCCCCAGCATTTT.

The V call is TRBV5-5, the J call TRBJ1-5; a weak D match, TRBD1 (5 bases). The CDR3 spans 12 residues. With 1 base removed from V and 9 bases from J, the gap between germline ends came to 8 bases. Germline V gives CDR1 SGHKS, CDR2 YYEKEE (reference sequence). The DNA of the CDR3 is TGTGCCAGCAGCTTGTGGGGGGGGCCCCAGCATTTT. It yields the protein CASSLWGGPQHF.

The CDR3 bases are TGTGCCACCTCCGGGACACGCGATCAGCCCCAGCATTTT. This gives the protein CATSGTRDQPQHF. The V gene is TRBV19, the J gene TRBJ1-5, with D possibly being TRBD1 (6 bases). Germline CDR1 and CDR2: LNHDA and SQIVND (reference sequence). This CDR3 is built from 13 residues. V lost 10 bases and J lost 5, with 15 bases in between. The full variable domain, its missing parts supplied by reference TRBV19 and TRBJ1-5, is DGGITQSPKYLFRKEGQNVTLSCEQNLNHDAMYWYRQDPGQGLRLIYYSQIVNDFQKGDIAEGYSVSREKKESFPLTVTSAQKNPTAFYLCATSGTRDQPQHFGDGTRLSIL.

The chain carries TRBV9 and TRBJ1-5; D may be TRBD1 (5 bases). The CDR3 sequence is 15 residues long. Germline V gives CDR1 SGDLS, CDR2 YYNGEE. Trimming shortened V by 0 bases and J by 8 bases, and 15 bases separated the two germline ends. CDR3 sequence: CASSVEGSPGEPQHF. The CDR3 DNA reads as TGTGCCAGCAGCGTAGAGGGAAGCCCGGGGGAGCCCCAGCATTTT.

The CDR3 DNA is TGTGCCAGCAATCGGACTAGATTAGGAGAGCAGTACGTC. Encoded protein: CASNRTRLGEQYV. The rearrangement uses TRBV21-1 and TRBJ2-7; no check of the table's D call, TRBD2, against the DNA was made. TRBV21-1 is a pseudogene segment. This CDR3 is 13 amino acids long.

This chain connects TRBV5-4 to TRBJ2-3; no clear D. V lost 2 bases, J lost 2 bases, and 9 bases lay in between. Germline lookup yields CDR1 SGHNT and CDR2 YYREEE (reference sequence). The CDR3 covers 14 residues. The CDR3 coding sequence is TGTGCCAGCAGCTTTTCCGCGGCCACAGATACGCAGTATTTT. Protein: CASSFSAATDTQYF.

The chain combines TRBV7-9 with TRBJ2-7; 9 nucleotides match TRBD2. This CDR3 region has 16 residues. CDR1 and CDR2 (germline): SEHNR, FQNEAQ (reference sequence). The trim removed 5 bases at V and 1 base at J, leaving 9 bases unmatched. In DNA, the CDR3 is TGTGCCAGCAGCCCATCAACTAGCGGGTCTTCCTACGAGCAGTACTTC. This gives the protein CASSPSTSGSSYEQYF. Full variable domain (missing parts from reference TRBV7-9 and TRBJ2-7): DTGVSQNPRHKITKRGQNVTFRCDPISEHNRLYWYRQTLGQGPEFLTYFQNEAQLEKSRLLSDRFSAERPKGSFSTLEIQRTEQGDSAMYLCASSPSTSGSSYEQYFGPGTRLTVT.

The rearrangement joins TRBV19 to TRBJ2-1, with 16 positions matching TRBD2. Trimming removed 5 bases from V and 10 bases from J; junction bases left unmatched: 2. This CDR3 is built from 14 residues. Looked up from germline, CDR1 is LNHDA and CDR2 is SQIVND (reference sequence). CDR3 sequence (DNA): TGTGCCAGTAGTGGGACTAGCGGGAGGGGGGAGCAGTTCTTC. Protein: CASSGTSGRGEQFF.

The V gene is TRBV7-8, the J gene TRBJ1-2, with D unresolved. The V and J ends lost 2 bases and 4 bases respectively, with 14 bases between them. CDR3 size: 15 residues. Germline V gene data show CDR1 as SGHVS and CDR2 as FQNEAQ. CDR3 region: CASSLNVGETYGYTF. In nucleotides, the CDR3 is TGTGCCAGCAGCTTAAACGTCGGAGAAACCTATGGCTACACCTTC.

The CDR3 region is CASRTSGTNTGELFF. CDR3 in DNA: TGTGCCAGCAGAACTAGCGGGACGAACACCGGGGAGCTGTTTTTT. The V and J genes are TRBV2 and TRBJ2-2; the match to TRBD2 covers 10 bases. The CDR3 is 15 residues long. CDR1 and CDR2 from the germline V gene are SNHLY and FYNNEI. The J segment lost 0 bases and the V segment lost 6 bases, leaving 1 base of the junction unmatched.

The rearrangement uses TRBV5-1 and TRBJ1-6; TRBD1 might be the D (5 bases). CDR3 length: 17 residues. Germline CDR1 and CDR2: SGHRS and YFSETQ. Trimming cost V 0 bases and J 7 bases, with 17 bases left between them. The CDR3 region is CASSLEGVRLGNSPLHF. DNA for the CDR3: TGCGCCAGCAGCTTGGAAGGGGTTAGGCTGGGAAATTCACCCCTCCACTTT.

This rearrangement joins TRBV6-5 to TRBJ1-4, with D maybe TRBD1 (5 bases). Germline lookup yields CDR1 MNHEY and CDR2 SVGAGI. Trimming left V 9 bases short and J 2 bases short, with 10 bases between. This CDR3 spans 13 amino acids. The CDR3 protein is CASSRQTNEKLFF. As DNA, the CDR3 is TGTGCCAGTAGCAGACAGACTAATGAAAAACTGTTTTTT.

The chain couples TRBV5-1 to TRBJ2-5; the D gene is possibly TRBD2 (6 bases). CDR1 is SGHRS and CDR2 is YFSETQ in the germline V gene. CDR3 length equals 14 residues. Trimming stripped 0 bases from V and 6 bases from J, with 12 bases between. The CDR3 DNA is TGCGCCAGCAGCTTGGATACGGAGGGTCAGACCCAGTACTTC. Protein product: CASSLDTEGQTQYF.

The V call is TRBV27, the J call TRBJ2-7; 9 nucleotides align to TRBD2. The CDR3 is 13 amino acids. The germline gives CDR1 MNHEY, CDR2 SMNVEV (reference sequence). Unmatched junction bases numbered 9, after V lost 10 bases and J lost 5 bases. The CDR3 region is CATGSGRSHEQYF. The CDR3 DNA is TGTGCCACCGGAAGCGGGAGGTCCCACGAGCAGTACTTC.

This clone showed up just once. This chain connects TRBV5-6 to TRBJ2-3, with TRBD2 identical over 8 bases. V gave up 6 bases and J gave up 5 bases; unmatched junction bases: 8. The CDR3 runs 14 residues. Germline loops: CDR1 SGHDT, CDR2 YYEEEE. CDR3 loop: CASTFRREVDTQYF. CDR3 DNA: TGTGCCAGCACATTCCGGCGGGAGGTAGATACGCAGTATTTT.